This is a list of T cell receptor beta chains from one sample in a study of T cell repertoires in aging, cancer and after chemotherapy. TCRdb re-derived calls from the multiplex PCR reads in MiXCR, one entry per CDR3 protein. The top ten hold 5.9% of the sample, which has 4,000 to 4,500 distinct CDR3 sequences, roughly 30% seen once. What was sequenced was blood. These receptors were taken from a human donor in good health. Both conserved end residues are part of each CDR3. Each record gives: V gene, J gene, clone size, D gene, CDR3 DNA, CDR3 protein. The D gene is left open where the match is weak. Clone sizes are given selectively: once, few, many, or a class where the clone is expanded.

TRBV29-1,TRBJ2-3,large,-,TGCAGCGTTGAATCAGGGGCAGGGGATACGCAGTATTTT,CSVESGAGDTQYF
TRBV29-1,TRBJ2-7,large,-,TGCAGCGTTCAACCGGACCGATACGAGCAGTACTTC,CSVQPDRYEQYF
TRBV13,TRBJ1-6,medium-sized,-,TGTGCCAGCAGCTTAGGGTGGGCAGGGATTAGCCCCCTCCACTTT,CASSLGWAGISPLHF
TRBV30,TRBJ1-4,-,-,TGTGCCTGGAGTGTACCCCAAGAAAAACTGTTTTTT,CAWSVPQEKLFF
TRBV15,TRBJ2-1,medium-sized,-,TGTGCCACCAGTTCCAGCGGACGAACCTACAATGAGCAGTTCTTC,CATSSSGRTYNEQFF
TRBV6-5,TRBJ2-1,-,TRBD2,TGTGCCAGCAGTTGGGGGACTAGCGGGGGACGGTACAATGAGCAGTTCTTC,CASSWGTSGGRYNEQFF
TRBV12-3/TRBV12-4,TRBJ1-1,-,-,TGTGCCAGCAGAGCGTCCGGGGCCCCTGAAGCTTTCTTT,CASRASGAPEAFF
TRBV12-3/TRBV12-4,TRBJ1-2,few,TRBD1,TGTGCCAGCAGTCCTATCACAGGGGGTGGCTACACCTTC,CASSPITGGGYTF
TRBV6-5,TRBJ1-2,few,-,TGTGCCAGCAGTTCCCCGGGACACAAAGACTATGGCTACACCTTC,CASSSPGHKDYGYTF
TRBV7-6,TRBJ2-7,-,-,TGTGCCAGCAGCCCCGCCCGACACAGCGGCTCCTACGAGCAGTACTTC,CASSPARHSGSYEQYF
TRBV6-1,TRBJ1-1,-,-,TGTGCCAGCACCCCAGGTGGGGGCGCGGGCACTGAAGCTTTCTTT,CASTPGGGAGTEAFF
TRBV5-1,TRBJ2-5,-,-,TGCGCCAGCAGTACGGGGGACGGCCAAGAGACCCAGTACTTC,CASSTGDGQETQYF
TRBV6-2/TRBV6-3,TRBJ1-5,-,-,TGTGCCAGCAGTGCCGCGGAGTCCAGGGCTGGGGGGTATAGCAATCAGCCCCAGCATTTT,CASSAAESRAGGYSNQPQHF
TRBV27,TRBJ1-2,few,-,TGTGCCAGCAGTTTAACTCAGGCTAACTATGGCTACACCTTC,CASSLTQANYGYTF
TRBV19,TRBJ2-6,medium-sized,-,TGTGCCAGTAGTAATCCTTCAAATCCTGGGGCCAACGTCCTGACTTTC,CASSNPSNPGANVLTF
TRBV5-6,TRBJ1-1,-,-,TGTGCCAGCAGCTATTCGTCGGGCACTGAAGCTTTCTTT,CASSYSSGTEAFF
TRBV5-6,TRBJ2-3,-,-,TGTGCCAGCAGCTTGGGACCCCCCGGATCCGGCACAGATACGCAGTATTTT,CASSLGPPGSGTDTQYF
TRBV30,TRBJ2-7,-,-,TGTGCCTGGAGTGACGCACAGGGATTGGTCTGGGCCGAGCAGTACTTC,CAWSDAQGLVWAEQYF
TRBV12-3/TRBV12-4,TRBJ1-1,-,-,TGTGCCAGCAGTCTGACCCCGACGAGCACTGAAGCTTTCTTT,CASSLTPTSTEAFF
TRBV6-5,TRBJ2-2,few,TRBD1,TGTGCCAGCAGTTGGGACAGGGGGGGTATACGTGGCACCGGGGAGCTGTTTTTT,CASSWDRGGIRGTGELFF
TRBV5-6,TRBJ2-7,-,-,TGTGCCAGCAGCATGGACAGCTCCTACGAGCAGTACTTC,CASSMDSSYEQYF
TRBV19,TRBJ1-2,-,-,TGTGCCAGTAGTCTAGACGAAAACTATGGCTACACCTTC,CASSLDENYGYTF
TRBV24-1,TRBJ2-3,-,-,TGTGCCACCAGTGATTACGGCACAGATACGCAGTATTTT,CATSDYGTDTQYF
TRBV20-1,TRBJ1-4,-,-,TGCAGTGCAAATCCTTGGGAGGCGGCAACTAATGAAAAACTGTTTTTT,CSANPWEAATNEKLFF
TRBV5-1,TRBJ1-1,-,-,TGCGCCAGCAGCTCAACAGGGTACACTGAAGCTTTCTTT,CASSSTGYTEAFF
TRBV6-5,TRBJ2-1,-,TRBD2,TGTGCCAGCAGACCCCGGCTAGACCGGTTTGGGGGGACTAGTAACGGGGGGAGTGAGCAGTTCTTC,CASRPRLDRFGGTSNGGSEQFF
TRBV12-3/TRBV12-4,TRBJ2-2,medium-sized,TRBD2,TGTGCCGTTGGGGGGGACTACAACACCGGGGAGCTGTTTTTT,CAVGGDYNTGELFF
TRBV12-3/TRBV12-4,TRBJ1-6,-,TRBD1,TGTGCCAGCAGTCTACAGGGGTCGAGTTCACCCCTCCACTTT,CASSLQGSSSPLHF
TRBV6-1,TRBJ2-5,-,TRBD2,TGTGCCAGCAGTGTCATAGGACTAGCGGGGGCCCGAGGGACCCAGTACTTC,CASSVIGLAGARGTQYF
TRBV20-1,TRBJ2-7,-,TRBD1,TGCAGTGTACGACAGGGGGCCCGGGGGGAGCAGTACTTC,CSVRQGARGEQYF
TRBV10-3,TRBJ1-5,few,-,TGTGCCATCAGCGCGGACGGTTACAATCAGCCCCAGCATTTT,CAISADGYNQPQHF
TRBV29-1,TRBJ2-1,large,-,TGCGCCGGATCGGTCGGGTACAATGAGCAGTTCTTC,CAGSVGYNEQFF
TRBV19,TRBJ2-3,few,TRBD1,TGTGCCAGTAGTCCCTCCGGACAGGGCTTGGATACGCAGTATTTT,CASSPSGQGLDTQYF
TRBV19,TRBJ1-5,-,-,TGTGCCAGTACCACCGTGGCTTTCGTTGTCAATCAGCCCCAGCATTTT,CASTTVAFVVNQPQHF
TRBV12-3/TRBV12-4,TRBJ1-5,-,-,TGTGCCAGCAGGGGGGCGTTAGGGCTTCAGCCCCAGCATTTT,CASRGALGLQPQHF
TRBV5-1,TRBJ2-2,-,-,TGCGCCAGCAGTTCCGGGACGGCCAGCTCCGGGGAGCTGTTTTTT,CASSSGTASSGELFF
TRBV13,TRBJ2-1,medium-sized,-,TGTGCCAGCAGCGGACCGGCTGAGCAGTTCTTC,CASSGPAEQFF
TRBV19,TRBJ1-4,-,-,TGTGCCAGTAGTATGCAGGGAGGTGAAAAACTGTTTTTT,CASSMQGGEKLFF
TRBV20-1,TRBJ2-7,-,TRBD2,TGCAGTGCTAGATCCCAGGGAGGGGTCCTTGGGCAGTACTTC,CSARSQGGVLGQYF
TRBV27,TRBJ2-7,medium-sized,-,TGTGCCAGCAGTTTATCAGCAGGGATCTACGAGCAGTACTTC,CASSLSAGIYEQYF
TRBV5-5,TRBJ2-2,medium-sized,TRBD2,TGTGCCAGCAGCCTAGGACTAGCGGGAATGACCGGGGAGCTGTTTTTT,CASSLGLAGMTGELFF
TRBV6-5,TRBJ2-5,-,-,TGTGCCAGCTCTTGGGCGGCCGAGGTCTCGGCCCAGTACTTC,CASSWAAEVSAQYF
TRBV20-1,TRBJ2-5,-,-,TGCAGTGCTAGTTACTCGGCCGAGTACCAAGAGACCCAGTACTTC,CSASYSAEYQETQYF
TRBV19,TRBJ2-7,medium-sized,-,TGTGCCAGTGCTCCGGGACCTCTTAGGGAGCAGTACTTC,CASAPGPLREQYF
TRBV5-4,TRBJ2-6,medium-sized,-,TGTGCCAGCAGCCCGGCGGGCACAGACGGGGCCAACGTCCTGACTTTC,CASSPAGTDGANVLTF
TRBV5-6,TRBJ2-3,-,TRBD2,TGCGCCAGCGGCCCACTCCCTCGGGGGGGCCGTGATACGCAGTATTTT,CASGPLPRGGRDTQYF
TRBV30,TRBJ1-6,-,-,TGTGCCTGTAATGGGGAGACGGATAATTCACCCCTCCACTTT,CACNGETDNSPLHF
TRBV7-9,TRBJ2-3,-,-,TGTGCCAGCAGCTTAGCGGCCAGGGGGGGATACGGGCAGTATTTT,CASSLAARGGYGQYF
TRBV20-1,TRBJ2-7,-,-,TGCAGTGCTAGAGATGGGGGGCGCAGTTACGAGCAGTACTTC,CSARDGGRSYEQYF
TRBV12-3/TRBV12-4,TRBJ1-2,few,-,TGTGCCAGCAGCTGGGGGGGCTCCTATGGCTACACCTTC,CASSWGGSYGYTF
TRBV30,TRBJ2-7,few,TRBD2,TGTGCCTGGAGTCGCGGGGGAGGGATCGACCGCGAGCAGTACTTC,CAWSRGGGIDREQYF
TRBV6-2/TRBV6-3,TRBJ1-6,few,-,TGTGCCAGCACGGGAAGGGTTAATTCACCCCTCCACTTT,CASTGRVNSPLHF
TRBV12-3/TRBV12-4,TRBJ1-1,medium-sized,-,TGTGCCAGCAGTTTAGCGCTTGGTAGCTTTGAAGCTTTCTTT,CASSLALGSFEAFF